The clone carrying this T cell receptor (beta chain) was recorded only once. The data were obtained in a study of blood T cell repertoires in COVID-19. The ends were cut back, 1 base at V and 7 bases at J, with 17 bases in the middle. The CDR3 extends over 15 amino acids. Germline lookup yields CDR1 MNHNS and CDR2 SASEGT. Repertoires were generated with immunoSEQ multiplex PCR, while TCRdb's copy carries only in-frame clones and drops some. The sample has some 120,000 clones, just under 85% seen once; the top ten hold roughly 13%. Sequencing was carried out using peripheral blood. The clonotype originates from a human donor in a cohort sampled during active COVID-19. The chain combines TRBV6-1 with TRBJ2-7; D is unclear. Here the CDR3 reads CASSEDGAPSAEQYF. CDR3 bases: TGTGCCAGCAGTGAAGATGGAGCCCCTTCAGCAGAGCAGTACTTC.